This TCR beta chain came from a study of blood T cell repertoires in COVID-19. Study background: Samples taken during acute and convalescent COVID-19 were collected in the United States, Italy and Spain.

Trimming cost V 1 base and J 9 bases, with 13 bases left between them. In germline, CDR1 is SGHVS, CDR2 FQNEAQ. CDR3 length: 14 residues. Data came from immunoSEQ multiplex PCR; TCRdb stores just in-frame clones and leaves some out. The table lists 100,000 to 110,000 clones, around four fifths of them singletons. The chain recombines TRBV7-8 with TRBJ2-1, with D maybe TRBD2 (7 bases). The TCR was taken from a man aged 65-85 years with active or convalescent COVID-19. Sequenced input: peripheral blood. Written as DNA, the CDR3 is TGTGCCAGCAGCTTAGGAGGGGGGGCAGGTGAGCAGTTCTTC. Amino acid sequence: CASSLGGGAGEQFF.